The T cell receptor beta chain described here comes from a study of cutaneous CD30+ T cell lymphoproliferative disorder and hepatitis E listed by TCRdb under 2018. In regard to this clone: What this receptor recognizes is not known. Within one base of it there is no much larger clone, and no base qualities were kept.

The library was prepared using the immunoSEQ multiplex PCR assay. Sourced from immuneACCESS, this table was stored by TCRdb with only in-frame sequences that have V and J called. A share of the clones is absent; for the studies checked, an unresolved V gene accounts for under half, and the remainder has no known explanation. The sample records about 7,700 clones, 74% of which are singletons. The top ten clones comprise more than 0.9% of the sample. The CDR3 numbers 14 residues from cysteine through phenylalanine. The retained sequence is limited to the CDR3, 42 bases, with the frame set at the first base. According to the germline V gene (reference sequence), CDR1 reads LNHDA and CDR2 reads SQIVND. V and J are truncated by 4 bases and 4 bases respectively, leaving an intervening sequence of 13 bases.

The source of this sequence is a human donor with a cutaneous T cell lymphoproliferative disorder associated with hepatitis E virus. The chain was built from TRBV19 and TRBJ1-2, with an unclear D gene assignment. Sequencing used blood. At the DNA level, the sequence is TGTGCCAGTAGTAGTTCGGGATTGGGCTATGGCTACACCTTC. It translates to CASSSSGLGYGYTF. Full variable domain (CDR3 extended with the reference TRBV19 and TRBJ1-2 proteins): DGGITQSPKYLFRKEGQNVTLSCEQNLNHDAMYWYRQDPGQGLRLIYYSQIVNDFQKGDIAEGYSVSREKKESFPLTVTSAQKNPTAFYLCASSSSGLGYGYTFGSGTRLTVV.